By share, the clone carrying this T cell receptor (beta chain) counts as large. Genes and germline come from the mouse. The CDR3 extends 1 residue past the end of the read, so its final part is completed from the germline J gene. Time point reported: mouse harvest day 14 after allogeneic transplant. Each mouse received 10^7 T-cell-depleted marrow cells plus 10^6 splenic CD5+ T cells by tail vein. This specimen belongs to a study of tissue T cells after allogeneic stem cell transplantation. The CDR3 spans 13 residues. V dropped 0 bases and J dropped 4 bases, with 7 bases sitting between them. CDR1 LGHNA and CDR2 YNLKQL come from the germline V gene (reference sequence). Repertoires were generated with immunoSEQ multiplex PCR, while TCRdb's copy carries only in-frame clones and drops some. There are fewer than 1,500 clones in the sample; 45% to 60% occur only once, and roughly a quarter lies in the top ten.

The material sequenced was liver tissue. The rearrangement links TRBV5 to TRBJ2-7; D is unclear. This receptor was obtained from a female BALB/c mouse given C57BL/6 T cells with graft-versus-host disease after an allogeneic hematopoietic cell transplant. The chain's CDR3 is CASSQDNTYEQYF. The CDR3 bases that were read are TGTGCCAGCAGCCAAGATAACACTTATGAACAGTAC.